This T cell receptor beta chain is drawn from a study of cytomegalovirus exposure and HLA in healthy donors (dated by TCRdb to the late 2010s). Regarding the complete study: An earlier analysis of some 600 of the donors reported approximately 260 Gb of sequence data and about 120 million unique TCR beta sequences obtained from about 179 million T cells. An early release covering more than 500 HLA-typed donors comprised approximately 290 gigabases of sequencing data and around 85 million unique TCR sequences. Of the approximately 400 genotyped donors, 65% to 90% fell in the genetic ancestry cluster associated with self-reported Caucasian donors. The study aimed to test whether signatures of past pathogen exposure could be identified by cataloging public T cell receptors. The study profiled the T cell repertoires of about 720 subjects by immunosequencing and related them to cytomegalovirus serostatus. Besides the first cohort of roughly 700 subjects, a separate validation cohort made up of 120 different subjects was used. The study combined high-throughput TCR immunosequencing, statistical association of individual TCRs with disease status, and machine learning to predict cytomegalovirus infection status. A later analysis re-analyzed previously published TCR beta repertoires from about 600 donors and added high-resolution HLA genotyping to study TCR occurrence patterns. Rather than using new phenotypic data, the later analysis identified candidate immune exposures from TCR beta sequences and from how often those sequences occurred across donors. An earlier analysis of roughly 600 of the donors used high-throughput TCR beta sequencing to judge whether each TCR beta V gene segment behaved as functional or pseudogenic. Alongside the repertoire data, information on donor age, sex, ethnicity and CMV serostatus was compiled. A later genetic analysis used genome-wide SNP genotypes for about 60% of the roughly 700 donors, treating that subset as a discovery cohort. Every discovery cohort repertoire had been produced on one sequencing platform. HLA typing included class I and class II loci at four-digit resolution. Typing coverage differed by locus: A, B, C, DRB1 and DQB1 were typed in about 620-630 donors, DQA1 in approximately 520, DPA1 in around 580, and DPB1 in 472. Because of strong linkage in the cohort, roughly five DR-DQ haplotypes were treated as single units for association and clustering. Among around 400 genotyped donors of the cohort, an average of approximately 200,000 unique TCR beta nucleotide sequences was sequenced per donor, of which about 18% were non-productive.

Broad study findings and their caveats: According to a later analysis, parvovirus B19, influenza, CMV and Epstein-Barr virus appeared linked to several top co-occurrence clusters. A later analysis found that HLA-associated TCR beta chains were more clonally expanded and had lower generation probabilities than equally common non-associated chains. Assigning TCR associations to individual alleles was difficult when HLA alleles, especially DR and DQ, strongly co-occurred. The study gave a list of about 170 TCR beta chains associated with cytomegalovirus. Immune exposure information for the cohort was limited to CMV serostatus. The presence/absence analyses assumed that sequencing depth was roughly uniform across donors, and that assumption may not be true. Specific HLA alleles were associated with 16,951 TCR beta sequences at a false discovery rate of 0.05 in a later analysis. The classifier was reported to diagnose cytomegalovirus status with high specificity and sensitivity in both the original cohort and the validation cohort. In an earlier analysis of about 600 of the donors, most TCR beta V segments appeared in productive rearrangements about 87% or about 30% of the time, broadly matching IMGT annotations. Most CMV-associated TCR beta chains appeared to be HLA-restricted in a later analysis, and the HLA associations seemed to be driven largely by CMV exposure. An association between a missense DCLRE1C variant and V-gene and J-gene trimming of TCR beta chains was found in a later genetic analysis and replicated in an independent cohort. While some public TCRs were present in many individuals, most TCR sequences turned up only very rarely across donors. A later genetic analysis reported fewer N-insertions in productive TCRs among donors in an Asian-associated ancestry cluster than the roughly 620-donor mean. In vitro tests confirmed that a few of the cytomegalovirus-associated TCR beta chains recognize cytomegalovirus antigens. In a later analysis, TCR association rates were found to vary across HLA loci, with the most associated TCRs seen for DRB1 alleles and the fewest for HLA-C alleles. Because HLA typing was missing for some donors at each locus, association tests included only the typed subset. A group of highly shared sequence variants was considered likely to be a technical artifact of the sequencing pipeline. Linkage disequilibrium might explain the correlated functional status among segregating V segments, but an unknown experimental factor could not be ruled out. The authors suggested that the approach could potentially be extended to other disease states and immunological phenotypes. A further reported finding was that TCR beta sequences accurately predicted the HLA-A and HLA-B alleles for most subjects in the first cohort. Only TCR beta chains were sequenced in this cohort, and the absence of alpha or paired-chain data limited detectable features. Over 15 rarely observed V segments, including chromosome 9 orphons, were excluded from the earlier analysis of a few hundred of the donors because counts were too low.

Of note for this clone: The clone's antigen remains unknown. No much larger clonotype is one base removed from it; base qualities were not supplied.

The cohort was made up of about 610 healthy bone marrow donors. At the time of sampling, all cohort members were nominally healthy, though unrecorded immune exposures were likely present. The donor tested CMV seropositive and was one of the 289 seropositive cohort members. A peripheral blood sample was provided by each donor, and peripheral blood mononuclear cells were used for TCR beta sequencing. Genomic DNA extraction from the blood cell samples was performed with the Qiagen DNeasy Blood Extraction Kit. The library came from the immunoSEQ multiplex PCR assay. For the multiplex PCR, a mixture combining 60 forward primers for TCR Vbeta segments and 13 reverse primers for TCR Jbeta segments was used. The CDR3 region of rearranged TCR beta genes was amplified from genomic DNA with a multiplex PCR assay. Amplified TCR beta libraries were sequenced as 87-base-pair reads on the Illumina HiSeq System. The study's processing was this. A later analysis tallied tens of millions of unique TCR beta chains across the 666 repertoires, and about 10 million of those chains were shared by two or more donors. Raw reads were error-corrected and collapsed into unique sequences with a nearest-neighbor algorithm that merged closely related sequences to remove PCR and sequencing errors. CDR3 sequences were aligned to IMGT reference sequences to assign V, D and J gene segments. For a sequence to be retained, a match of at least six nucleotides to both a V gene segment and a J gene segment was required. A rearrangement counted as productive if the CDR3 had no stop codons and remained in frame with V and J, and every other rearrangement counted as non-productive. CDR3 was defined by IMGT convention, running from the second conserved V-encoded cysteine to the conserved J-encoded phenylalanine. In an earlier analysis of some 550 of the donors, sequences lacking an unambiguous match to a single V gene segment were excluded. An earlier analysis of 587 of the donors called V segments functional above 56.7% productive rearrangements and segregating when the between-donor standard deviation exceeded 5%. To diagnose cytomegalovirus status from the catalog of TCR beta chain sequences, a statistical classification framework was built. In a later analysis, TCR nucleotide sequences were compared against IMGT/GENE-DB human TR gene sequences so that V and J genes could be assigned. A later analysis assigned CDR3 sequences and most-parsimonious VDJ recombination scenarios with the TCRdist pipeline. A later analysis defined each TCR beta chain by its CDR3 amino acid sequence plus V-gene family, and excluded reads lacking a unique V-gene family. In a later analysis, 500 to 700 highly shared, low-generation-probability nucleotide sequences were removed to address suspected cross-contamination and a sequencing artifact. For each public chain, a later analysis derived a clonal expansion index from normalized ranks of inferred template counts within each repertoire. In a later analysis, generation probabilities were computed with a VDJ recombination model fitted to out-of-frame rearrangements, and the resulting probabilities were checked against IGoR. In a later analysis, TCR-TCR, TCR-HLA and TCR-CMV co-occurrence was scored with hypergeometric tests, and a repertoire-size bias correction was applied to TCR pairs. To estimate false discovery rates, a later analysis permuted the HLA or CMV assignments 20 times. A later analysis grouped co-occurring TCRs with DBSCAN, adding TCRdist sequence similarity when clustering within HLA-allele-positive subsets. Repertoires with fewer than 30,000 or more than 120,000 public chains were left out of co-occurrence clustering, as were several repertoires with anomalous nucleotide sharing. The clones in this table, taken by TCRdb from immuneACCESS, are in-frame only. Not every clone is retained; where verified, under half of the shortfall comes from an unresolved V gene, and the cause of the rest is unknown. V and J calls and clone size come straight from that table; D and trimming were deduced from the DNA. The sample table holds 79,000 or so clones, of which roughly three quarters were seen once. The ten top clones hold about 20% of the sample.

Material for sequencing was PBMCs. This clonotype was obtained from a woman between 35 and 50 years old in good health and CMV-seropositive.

The CDR3 reads as follows: CASSLAGGPYEQYF. Read as DNA, the sequence is TGTGCCAGCAGCTTGGCAGGGGGGCCCTACGAGCAGTACTTC. Recombination connected TRBV5-6 to TRBJ2-7; TRBD1 could be the D gene, as 7 bases match. Via the germline V gene, CDR1 is SGHDT and CDR2 YYEEEE. V and J are truncated by 0 bases and 2 bases respectively, leaving an intervening sequence of 9 bases. Inclusive of the bounding cysteine and phenylalanine, the CDR3 is 14 residues long. Here the CDR3 DNA is all that survives: 42 bases in frame from base 1. Where the CDR3 stops, the reference TRBV5-6 and TRBJ2-7 genes take over; the full variable domain is DAGVTQSPTHLIKTRGQQVTLRCSPKSGHDTVSWYQQALGQGPQFIFQYYEEEERQRGNFPDRFSGHQFPNYSSELNVNALLLGDSALYLCASSLAGGPYEQYFGPGTRLTVT.